The rows below give T cell receptor beta chains drawn from one sample of a study of cytomegalovirus exposure and HLA in healthy donors. Sequencing was performed with immunoSEQ multiplex PCR; in TCRdb, only in-frame clones are kept and a portion is missing. The table has roughly 150,000 clones, 80% to 90% seen once. Sequenced sample: PBMCs. Receptors originate from a boy between 2 and 10 years old in good health and CMV-seronegative. The CDR3 runs from the conserved cysteine through the conserved F or W. The order of the fields is V gene, D gene, CDR3 protein. D genes are given only for firm matches.

V: TRBV6-5
D: .
CDR3: CASRTVYGYTF

V: TRBV27
D: .
CDR3: CASSSETANEKLFF

V: TRBV6-5
D: .
CDR3: CASSYRGWSTAAFF

V: TRBV10-1
D: .
CDR3: CASSESTPEF

V: TRBV5-4
D: .
CDR3: CASSDRRGPGGETQYF

V: TRBV20-1
D: .
CDR3: CSASTETQYF

V: TRBV28
D: .
CDR3: CASSFGSVNTEAFF

V: TRBV27
D: TRBD1
CDR3: CASSLSTVRGQFYGYTF

V: TRBV6-1
D: TRBD1
CDR3: CASSEKASGQATEQYF

V: TRBV6-4
D: TRBD1
CDR3: CASSECSRPGTAAYEQYF